This TCR beta chain comes out of a study of human T cells and chemical hapten exposure. Study context: Sensitization employed 2% DPC on approximately 2 cm by approximately 2 cm of upper inner arm skin. Whole-study results and caveats: In comparison with controls, expanded TCRs gave rise to a significantly larger number of large CDR3 similarity clusters. With regard to DPC sensitization, TCRs above 1 in 1000 frequency did not change.

TCRdb fed the RACE reads into MiXCR, producing one record per CDR3 protein. In the table there are more than 80,000 distinct CDR3 sequences, about a tenth of which are singletons. Indicated time point: pre-sensitization, week 0. The treatment was: therapeutic diphenylcyclopropenone sensitization with weekly scalp DPC. In this sample, this clonotype turned up many times. No antigen is known for it. The TCR comes from a woman in her sixties or seventies with alopecia areata. Some clones in this sample may be carry-over from other donors' samples. This sample comprised whole blood, obtained in connection with sensitization to the hapten diphenylcyclopropenone (DPC).

As DNA, the CDR3 is TGCGCCAGCAGCCCCCCGGGACAGGCTAGCACAGATACGCAGTATTTT. Translation: CASSPPGQASTDTQYF. The J gene is TRBJ2-3, the V gene TRBV4-1; 8 bases line up with TRBD1. Germline V gives CDR1 MGHRA, CDR2 YSYEKL. This CDR3 is built from 16 residues. J gave up 0 bases and V 4 bases, and 6 bases lay outside the gene matches.